This section outlines one TCR beta chain sequence together with its context. Antigen specificity is unknown. The sample comes from a study of cytomegalovirus exposure and HLA in healthy donors. On the study more broadly: Within an early data release were about 85 million unique TCRs drawn from HLA-typed donors.

The study, taken as a whole, reports: A later analysis linked a missense variant in DCLRE1C to the trimming of TCR beta V and J genes.

The PCR used 60 Vbeta and 13 Jbeta primers. Here immunoSEQ multiplex PCR was the method, and the copy in TCRdb shows in-frame clones only, minus some. The repertoire has more than 150,000 clones, around 80% of them found once; the top ten carry 1.4%. Germline assignment: CDR1 LGHNA and CDR2 YSLEER. The CDR3 runs to 16 residues. The V and J ends lost 1 base and 6 bases, in that order; junction bases with no gene match: 9. Material for sequencing was PBMCs. This TCR was sampled from a man younger than 30 in good health and CMV-seronegative. V usage is TRBV4-3 and J usage is TRBJ2-1, with 7 bases identical to TRBD2. Written as DNA, the CDR3 is TGCGCCAGCAGCCAAGGTACTGCGGGAGTCGGCAATGAGCAGTTCTTC. Its translation: CASSQGTAGVGNEQFF.